This T cell receptor beta chain was sequenced for a study of blood T cell repertoires in COVID-19. With 6 bases removed from V and 6 bases from J, the gap between germline ends came to 14 bases. Germline CDR1 is SGHTA and CDR2 is FQGTGA. The CDR3 sequence is 13 residues long. Per the original methods: It was from reference gene primer amplification that nucleated cell counts were estimated. Method: immunoSEQ multiplex PCR; TCRdb's copy keeps in-frame clones and lacks some. The DNA gave D and trimming, while V, J and clone size come from that table. The table lists 150,000 to 200,000 clones, around 82% of them singletons.

The V and J genes are TRBV7-3 and TRBJ1-2, with D hard to call. This receptor was taken from a woman older than 75 with acute or convalescent COVID-19. Sequenced material: peripheral blood. CDR3 loop: CASSQNRGNGYTF. CDR3 nucleotides: TGTGCCAGCAGTCAAAACCGGGGAAATGGCTACACCTTC.